Presented here are 13 T cell receptor beta chains from one specimen sequenced in a study of cytomegalovirus exposure and HLA in healthy donors. Profiled with immunoSEQ multiplex PCR; TCRdb holds only in-frame clones, not every one. The table shows approximately 280,000 clones, with about 86% occurring only once. Sequenced: PBMCs. Receptors originate from a woman between 18 and 29 years old in good health and CMV-seronegative.

The V gene is TRBV19, the J gene TRBJ2-3; 14 bases line up with TRBD2. V shed 3 bases and J 3 bases; nucleotides not matched to a gene: 2. From germline, CDR1 is LNHDA and CDR2 SQIVND (reference sequence). There are 16 residues in the CDR3. The CDR3 bases are TGTGCCAGTAGTATCGGGACTAGCGGGAGAACAGATACGCAGTATTTT. It codes for CASSIGTSGRTDTQYF.

The chain employs TRBV7-6 and TRBJ2-1; 8 bases match TRBD2. This CDR3 has 14 residues. Germline V CDR1 and CDR2: SGHVS, FNYEAQ. The trim removed 11 bases at V and 10 bases at J, leaving 16 bases unmatched. The CDR3 protein is CASQKREGPKEQFF. The CDR3, as DNA: TGTGCCTCCCAAAAACGGGAGGGCCCCAAAGAGCAGTTCTTC. The variable domain in full, completed from reference TRBV7-6 and TRBJ2-1, reads GAGVSQSPRYKVTKRGQDVALRCDPISGHVSLYWYRQALGQGPEFLTYFNYEAQQDKSGLPNDRFSAERPEGSISTLTIQRTEQRDSAMYRCASQKREGPKEQFFGPGTRLTVL.

The J gene is TRBJ1-4, the V gene TRBV6-1; D ambiguous. Germline values: CDR1 MNHNS, CDR2 SASEGT. The V end lost 7 bases, the J end lost 5 bases, and 17 bases lay between the germline ends. The CDR3 consists of 15 residues. DNA for the CDR3: TGTGCCAGCACTCCAGGTGGAGGCATGAATGAAAAACTGTTTTTT. It specifies CASTPGGGMNEKLFF.

This chain joins TRBV4-3 and TRBJ2-7; D might be TRBD2 (5 bases). The CDR3 is 14 residues long. Trimming took off 0 bases at V and 3 bases at J, with 9 bases between the two ends. Per the germline V gene, CDR1 is LGHNA and CDR2 is YSLEER. As DNA, the CDR3 is TGCGCCAGCAGCCAAGATCTAACTAGCTACGAGCAGTACTTC. It is translated as CASSQDLTSYEQYF.

The V and J genes are TRBV11-3 and TRBJ1-1; possibly TRBD1 for D (5 bases). Germline CDR1 is SGHNT and CDR2 is YENEEA. V lost 5 bases and J lost 0, with 7 bases in between. CDR3 length: 13 residues. CDR3 residues: CASSGHLNTEAFF. DNA for the CDR3: TGTGCCAGCAGCGGACATTTGAACACTGAAGCTTTCTTT.

V usage is TRBV18 and J usage is TRBJ2-7, with 13 positions matching TRBD2. This CDR3 region has 16 residues. Germline CDR1 is KGHSH and CDR2 is LQKENI. V lost 3 bases to trimming and J lost 4 bases; unmatched junction nucleotides: 6. CDR3 region: CASSPTLTSGRYEQYF. The CDR3 DNA sequence: TGTGCCAGCTCACCCACCCTGACTAGCGGGAGGTACGAGCAGTACTTC.

CDR3 sequence reads: CASRLGQGGRETQYF. The CDR3, as DNA: TGCGCCAGCCGACTCGGACAGGGGGGTAGAGAGACCCAGTACTTC. This sequence joins TRBV10-2 and TRBJ2-5; 10 bases match TRBD1. Germline loops: CDR1 WSHSY, CDR2 SAAADI. The CDR3 has 15 amino acids. After removal of 8 bases from V and 4 bases from J, the junction contained 10 bases not matched to a gene.

The chain recombines TRBV9 with TRBJ2-7, with D perhaps matching TRBD2 (6 bases). The CDR3 has 15 residues. Germline V CDR1 and CDR2: SGDLS, YYNGEE. Trimming pared 0 bases from V and 2 bases from J, leaving 12 bases between. The CDR3 protein is CASSVGPSETYEQYF. Written as DNA, the CDR3 is TGTGCCAGCAGCGTAGGGCCTAGCGAGACCTACGAGCAGTACTTC.

V is TRBV10-3 and J is TRBJ2-7; perhaps TRBD1 as D (6 bases). The CDR3 is made up of 16 amino acids. Germline CDR1 and CDR2: ENHRY and SYGVKD. Trimming removed 10 bases at V and 4 bases at J, with 26 bases between. CDR3 bases: TGTGCCACGTTCGCAGGGGTGGTTGCTAGTAAGTACGAGCAGTACTTC. Translated, it gives CATFAGVVASKYEQYF.

This chain joins TRBV28 and TRBJ1-1; TRBD1 matches at 8 bases. The CDR3 length is 15 residues. Trimming took 5 bases from V and 2 from J; bases not matched to a gene: 7. CDR1 and CDR2 from the germline V gene are MDHEN and SYDVKM. In DNA, the CDR3 is TGTGCCAGCAGTACCCGCACAGGGGGAAACACTGAAGCTTTCTTT. Its protein is CASSTRTGGNTEAFF. The variable domain in full, with the rest retrieved from reference TRBV28 and TRBJ1-1, is DVKVTQSSRYLVKRTGEKVFLECVQDMDHENMFWYRQDPGLGLRLIYFSYDVKMKEKGDIPEGYSVSREKKERFSLILESASTNQTSMYLCASSTRTGGNTEAFFGQGTRLTVV.

This clone was counted once. The J gene is TRBJ1-6, the V gene TRBV19; D perhaps matches TRBD1 (6 bases). Trimming removed 5 bases from V and 7 bases from J, with 15 bases in between. CDR3 length: 15 residues. Germline V gives CDR1 LNHDA, CDR2 SQIVND (reference sequence). This chain's CDR3 is CASSPRGATNSPLHF. Written as DNA, the CDR3 is TGTGCCAGTAGTCCCCGGGGGGCAACGAATTCACCCCTCCACTTT.

The chain combines TRBV14 with TRBJ2-2, with 7 bases identical to TRBD1. V was pared by 1 base and J by 5 bases, with 7 bases of the junction left unmatched. The CDR3 extends over 16 amino acids. Germline CDR1 SGHDN, CDR2 FVKESK. In DNA form, the CDR3 reads TGTGCCAGCAGCCAAGTCGACAGGGATTGGACCGGGGAGCTGTTTTTT. It specifies CASSQVDRDWTGELFF.

This chain connects TRBV5-8 to TRBJ2-2; D remains ambiguous. The CDR3 runs to 14 residues. Trimming left V 8 bases short and J 4 bases short, with 15 bases between. The V gene's germline CDR1 is SGHTS and CDR2 YDEGEE. The CDR3 DNA reads as TGTGCCAGTCCACGGTTAAGGAGCACCGGGGAGCTGTTTTTT. Its protein is CASPRLRSTGELFF.